This T cell receptor (beta chain) emerged from a study of blood T cell repertoires in COVID-19. About the research overall: COVID-19 samples, acute and convalescent, were from the United States, Italy and Spain.

Profiled with immunoSEQ multiplex PCR; TCRdb holds only in-frame clones, not every one. The table includes tens of thousands of clones, approximately 81% detected once. The CDR3 contains 12 residues. The germline V gene encodes CDR1 SEHNR and CDR2 FQNEAQ (reference sequence). Trimming pared 6 bases from V and 7 bases from J, leaving 10 bases between. This clone is a singleton in its sample. The rearrangement joins TRBV7-9 to TRBJ1-3; tentatively, D is TRBD1 (5 bases). The specimen sequenced was peripheral blood. This clonotype originated in a woman of 80 years or more with acute or convalescent COVID-19. This chain's CDR3 is CASSLQVNTIYF. The DNA for the CDR3 is TGTGCCAGCAGTTTACAGGTGAACACCATATATTTT.